This T cell receptor beta chain was recorded in a study of blood T cells in healthy people across ages. With a J-beta primer mix and a sample-barcoded 5' primer, a second PCR ran about 7 to 12 cycles. TCRdb independently ran MiXCR on the 5' RACE reads; one entry per CDR3 protein. The data show more than 900,000 distinct CDR3 sequences, approximately 26% seen once. This clonotype occurred a few times. Germline V gives CDR1 LGHDT, CDR2 YNNKEL (reference sequence). The CDR3 is made up of 15 amino acids. The same data also contributed to another study, on T cells of mothers and their children.

The V call is TRBV3-1, the J call TRBJ2-5; 10 nucleotides agree with TRBD1. The J call may be incorrect, as the DNA end agrees better with TRBJ2-7. The clonotype was recovered from a girl aged 2 to 9 in good health. The source material was blood. Here the CDR3 reads CASSSRDRGVYEQYF. CDR3 in DNA: TGTGCCAGCAGCTCCCGGGACAGGGGTGTATACGAGCAGTACTTC.